This T cell receptor beta chain emerged from a study of blood T cells in healthy people across ages. Overall study findings and caveats: Compared with aged donors, long-lived donors showed fewer expanded clones, suggesting selection.

To note about this clonotype: Its cognate antigen is unknown. A much larger clone lies a single base off, so this may be a read error.

This CDR3 spans 14 amino acids. V lost 6 bases, J lost 6 bases, and 9 bases stayed unmatched. Germline CDR1 SQVTM, CDR2 ANQGSEA. The use of a sample-barcoded 5' primer and a J-beta primer mix characterized a second PCR of roughly 7 to 11 cycles. Each CDR3 protein gets one entry after TCRdb re-called the 5' RACE reads with MiXCR. The repertoire holds about 1.5 million distinct CDR3 sequences, with approximately 43% as singletons. The receptor was derived from a woman aged 18 to 35 in good health. Material for sequencing was blood. The chain has TRBV29-1 and TRBJ2-3; 10 positions match TRBD2. Here the CDR3 reads CSVILAGKLDTQYF. CDR3 nucleotide sequence: TGCAGCGTCATACTAGCGGGAAAGTTGGATACGCAGTATTTT.